Shown below are 20 T cell receptor beta chains from a single sample sequenced in a study of long-term antiretroviral therapy in people with HIV. With survey level as its setting, the immunoSEQ assay was v3.0. Sequencing was performed with immunoSEQ multiplex PCR; in TCRdb, only in-frame clones are kept and a portion is missing. The sample carries some 21,000 clones, around 87% recorded once. The sequencing here drew on unsorted PBMCs, taken 0.2 years before starting antiretroviral therapy. These receptors were taken from a man between 18 and 35 years old with HIV.

The J gene is TRBJ1-1, the V gene TRBV4-3, with D unresolved. The CDR3 runs 13 residues. CDR1 is LGHNA and CDR2 is YSLEER in the germline V gene. Trimming pared 0 bases from V and 1 base from J, leaving 3 bases between. CDR3 protein: CASSQDPNTEAFF. For the CDR3, the DNA is TGCGCCAGCAGCCAAGATCCGAACACTGAAGCTTTCTTT.

This chain joins TRBV9 and TRBJ2-6, with a possible D match to TRBD1 (5 bases). Looked up from germline, CDR1 is SGDLS and CDR2 is YYNGEE. V lost 3 bases and J 4 bases, leaving 14 bases between the germline ends. The CDR3 sequence is 16 residues long. CDR3 sequence reads: CASSALAGLGANVLTF. DNA of the CDR3: TGTGCCAGCAGCGCCCTGGCAGGGTTAGGGGCCAACGTCCTGACTTTC. The whole variable domain, remainder taken from reference TRBV9 and TRBJ2-6, is DSGVTQTPKHLITATGQRVTLRCSPRSGDLSVYWYQQSLDQGLQFLIQYYNGEERAKGNILERFSAQQFPDLHSELNLSSLELGDSALYFCASSALAGLGANVLTFGAGSRLTVL.

The chain is built from TRBV6-1 and TRBJ2-3; D call uncertain. The CDR3 contains 13 residues. Trimming removed 8 bases at V and 2 bases at J, with 11 bases between. Germline CDR1 reads MNHNS; CDR2 reads SASEGT. This CDR3 is CASSSLFTDTQYF. The CDR3 DNA is TGTGCCAGCTCCAGCCTTTTCACAGATACGCAGTATTTT.

The genes are TRBV9 and TRBJ2-7; D may match TRBD1 or TRBD2 (5 bases each). The CDR3 sequence is 14 residues long. V lost 3 bases, J lost 6 bases, and 16 bases lay in between. CDR1 is SGDLS and CDR2 is YYNGEE in the germline V gene. Written as DNA, the CDR3 is TGTGCCAGCAGCGGCGGGCTGGGGGAGACCGAGCAGTACTTC. This encodes CASSGGLGETEQYF.

J is TRBJ2-1 and V is TRBV5-4; TRBD2 aligns across 8 bases. Trimming took 0 bases from V and 8 from J; bases not matched to a gene: 10. This CDR3 is 16 amino acids long. Germline values: CDR1 SGHNT, CDR2 YYREEE (reference sequence). The CDR3 here is CASSLGSGSVVDEQFF. Here the CDR3 DNA reads TGTGCCAGCAGCTTGGGCAGCGGGAGCGTAGTGGATGAGCAGTTCTTC.

Sample share makes this clone medium-sized. The chain carries TRBV4-1 and TRBJ1-5; no definite D call. CDR1 is MGHRA and CDR2 is YSYEKL in the germline V gene. The V gene lost 0 bases and the J gene lost 9 bases, with 15 bases spanning the gap. The CDR3 is 15 amino acids. DNA of the CDR3: TGCGCCAGCAGCCAAGACGACGGTAGGTGGACGCCCCAGCATTTT. It specifies CASSQDDGRWTPQHF.

This clone came up once. V gene TRBV6-6 combines with J gene TRBJ1-1; 8 bases are shared with TRBD1. Germline V lookup: CDR1 MNHNY, CDR2 SVGAGI (reference sequence). V lost 10 bases to trimming and J lost 4 bases; unmatched junction nucleotides: 17. This CDR3 spans 16 amino acids. The CDR3 here is CATSGQALFHSTEAFF. The CDR3 bases are TGTGCCACCTCGGGACAGGCGTTGTTCCATAGCACTGAAGCTTTCTTT.

J is TRBJ2-1 and V is TRBV18; D is possibly TRBD2 (6 bases). The CDR3 covers 13 residues. V was clipped by 8 bases and J by 4 bases, with 12 bases between them. Germline CDR1 is KGHSH and CDR2 is LQKENI. CDR3 bases: TGTGCCAGCACCATAGGGAGGTACAATGAGCAGTTCTTC. The encoded protein is CASTIGRYNEQFF.

In this sample, this clone turned up once. The V call is TRBV28, the J call TRBJ1-4, with 7 bases aligning to TRBD1. The V segment lost 6 bases and the J segment 8 bases; nucleotides outside the gene matches: 9. Per the germline V gene, CDR1 is MDHEN and CDR2 is SYDVKM. This CDR3 spans 14 amino acids. The DNA of the CDR3 is TGTGCCAGCAGAGGACAGGCGTTGAGGGAAAAACTGTTTTTT. This encodes CASRGQALREKLFF.

V and J are TRBV29-1 and TRBJ2-2; 9 nucleotides agree with TRBD1. The J segment lost 1 base and the V segment lost 7 bases, leaving 7 bases of the junction unmatched. Germline CDR1 reads SQVTM; CDR2 reads ANQGSEA. This CDR3 is built from 15 residues. The CDR3 nucleotides are TGCAGCGCTGGGCGGGACAGGGTGAACACCGGGGAGCTGTTTTTT. Amino acids: CSAGRDRVNTGELFF.

The V and J genes are TRBV19 and TRBJ1-5; no firm D call. This CDR3 spans 15 amino acids. The germline V gene has CDR1 LNHDA and CDR2 SQIVND (reference sequence). The V gene lost 7 bases and the J gene lost 3 bases, with 16 bases spanning the gap. CDR3: CASTPDLGANQPQHF. For the CDR3, the DNA is TGTGCCAGTACCCCGGACTTGGGAGCCAATCAGCCCCAGCATTTT.

The chain carries TRBV21-1 and TRBJ2-7; TRBD2, the table's D call, was not compared with the DNA. TRBV21-1 is tagged as a pseudogene. This CDR3 is built from 19 residues. CDR3 nucleotide sequence: TGTGCCAGCAGCAACCCGGGGGACACGGGCCTAGCGGTAGTCTACGAGCAGTACTTC. The encoded protein is CASSNPGDTGLAVVYEQYF.

The rearrangement links TRBV30 to TRBJ1-1; 7 nucleotides line up with TRBD1. Unmatched junction bases numbered 9, after V lost 0 bases and J lost 5 bases. There are 15 residues in the CDR3. The germline gives CDR1 GTSNPN, CDR2 SVGIG (reference sequence). The CDR3 is CAWSVFRGQQTEAFF. As DNA, the CDR3 is TGTGCCTGGAGTGTTTTTAGGGGGCAACAGACTGAAGCTTTCTTT.

This clone has only one observation. The chain has TRBV29-1 and TRBJ2-7; 10 nucleotides agree with TRBD2. Germline V gene sequence: CDR1 SQVTM, CDR2 ANQGSEA. This CDR3 comprises 16 residues. Trimming removed 3 bases from V and 3 bases from J; junction bases left unmatched: 11. CDR3 sequence: CSVEIWTSGLFYEQYF. CDR3 bases: TGCAGCGTTGAGATTTGGACTAGCGGTCTATTCTACGAGCAGTACTTC.

This clone was detected only a few times. V gene TRBV5-8 combines with J gene TRBJ2-1; the match to TRBD2 covers 14 bases. The CDR3 spans 14 residues. Germline loops: CDR1 SGHTS, CDR2 YDEGEE. V lost 4 bases, J lost 10 bases, and 4 bases stayed unmatched. The CDR3 here is CASSTGTSGREQFF. CDR3 sequence (DNA): TGTGCCAGCAGCACCGGGACTAGCGGGAGAGAGCAGTTCTTC.

The genes are TRBV9 and TRBJ1-5, with 8 nucleotides matching TRBD1. Germline CDR1 reads SGDLS; CDR2 reads YYNGEE. The CDR3 is 14 residues long. Losses at the gene ends were 0 bases for V and 7 bases for J; bases not matched to a gene: 3. The CDR3 spells CASSVGQGRQPQHF. The CDR3 bases are TGTGCCAGCAGCGTAGGACAGGGGCGCCAGCCCCAGCATTTT.

This chain links TRBV25-1 with TRBJ2-3, with no clear D. The germline V gene has CDR1 MGHDK and CDR2 SYGVNS. CDR3 length: 16 amino acids. The ends were cut back, 6 bases at V and 2 bases at J, with 18 bases in the middle. The CDR3 DNA reads as TGTGCCAGCAGGTATATGGTCCTCCCCCCCACAGATACGCAGTATTTT. The encoded protein is CASRYMVLPPTDTQYF.

The genes are TRBV5-1 and TRBJ2-1; TRBD1 matches at 10 bases. CDR1 and CDR2 (germline): SGHRS, YFSETQ. The CDR3 totals 15 residues. Trimming at V came to 4 bases and at J to 2 bases, leaving 3 bases not matched to a gene. The CDR3 loop is CASSRGQGAYNEQFF. Written as DNA, the CDR3 is TGCGCCAGCAGCCGTGGACAGGGGGCCTACAATGAGCAGTTCTTC.

This clone was counted once. V and J are TRBV5-6 and TRBJ2-7; TRBD1 aligns across 7 bases. Losses at the gene ends were 2 bases for V and 6 bases for J; bases not matched to a gene: 5. The CDR3 has 13 residues. Germline loops: CDR1 SGHDT, CDR2 YYEEEE. The DNA for the CDR3 is TGTGCCAGCAGCTTCGGGACAGTGGGCGAGCAGTACTTC. Translating gives CASSFGTVGEQYF.

J is TRBJ2-4 and V is TRBV29-1, with 7 bases matching TRBD1. The junction had 9 bases not matched to a gene; V was cut back by 0 bases and J by 7 bases. CDR3 length equals 15 residues. Germline V lookup: CDR1 SQVTM, CDR2 ANQGSEA. The CDR3 region is CSVEDFDREGNIQYF. CDR3 nucleotide sequence: TGCAGCGTTGAAGATTTCGACAGGGAAGGGAACATTCAGTACTTC. Full variable domain (outside the CDR3, taken from reference TRBV29-1 and TRBJ2-4): SAVISQKPSRDICQRGTSLTIQCQVDSQVTMMFWYRQQPGQSLTLIATANQGSEATYESGFVIDKFPISRPNLTFSTLTVSNMSPEDSSIYLCSVEDFDREGNIQYFGAGTRLSVL.